This T cell receptor (beta chain) was captured by sequencing in a study of CD8 T cells in ankylosing spondylitis. A quantitative 5'-RACE method, one with molecular barcodes, was used to make TCR beta libraries. TCRdb passed the 5' RACE reads through MiXCR, listing each CDR3 protein once. Of 350,000 to 550,000 distinct CDR3 sequences listed, about 24% are singletons. Study-wide results and limits: Ankylosing spondylitis blood seemed to carry a telltale TCR beta motif made of fewer than 10 highly homologous variants.

Only a few counts were recorded for this clonotype. Its specificity is not known. The CDR3 spans 15 residues. V was trimmed by 5 bases and J by 0 bases, leaving 13 bases between them. The receptor comes from a male donor with ankylosing spondylitis. What was sequenced was blood, either unsorted or a sorted T cell fraction (not recorded which). This chain joins TRBV12-3 or TRBV12-4 and TRBJ1-2; weak D call: TRBD1 (5 bases). The CDR3 region has the DNA TGTGCCAGCAGTGCCCCGGGACGTACTAACTATGGCTACACCTTC. This encodes CASSAPGRTNYGYTF.